Shown below are 32 T cell receptor beta chains from a single sample sequenced in a study of radiation and T cells in renal cell carcinoma. The time point here: baseline pretreatment blood. Treatment in this sample: 15 Gy SBRT to primary tumor, nephrectomy 4 weeks later. TCRdb's table, derived via immunoSEQ multiplex PCR, lists solely in-frame clones and lacks some. This sample has approximately 140,000 clones; 75% to 90% occur once, and the top ten carry roughly a quarter. Sequenced here: blood, sampled from a patient whose treatment included radiotherapy and nephrectomy. These receptor sequences come from a woman aged 45-65 years with renal cell carcinoma.

The genes are TRBV10-3 and TRBJ1-3; weak D call: TRBD1 (6 bases). The V end lost 2 bases, the J end lost 1 base, and 6 bases lay between the germline ends. The CDR3 has 14 amino acids. The germline CDR1 and CDR2 sequences are ENHRY and SYGVKD. CDR3 loop: CAISEQGSGNTIYF. The CDR3 nucleotides are TGTGCCATCAGTGAGCAGGGGTCTGGAAACACCATATATTTT.

This clone appeared once. The CDR3 coding sequence is TGCGCCAGCAGCCAAGATCACAGGGTGAACACTGAAGCTTTCTTT. Protein sequence: CASSQDHRVNTEAFF. The chain recombines TRBV4-3 with TRBJ1-1, with a weak D call TRBD1 (6 bases). Per the germline V gene, CDR1 is LGHNA and CDR2 is YSLEER. The V gene lost 0 bases and the J gene lost 0 bases, with 8 bases spanning the gap. This CDR3 spans 15 amino acids.

This clone was detected a few times. V gene TRBV9 combines with J gene TRBJ2-5, with D perhaps given as TRBD1 or TRBD2 (5 bases each). The CDR3 has 13 amino acids. Germline V gene data show CDR1 as SGDLS and CDR2 as YYNGEE. V was pared by 4 bases and J by 6 bases, with 13 bases between. The CDR3 sequence is CASSLDSGKTQYF. CDR3 DNA sequence: TGTGCCAGCAGCTTGGACTCAGGGAAGACCCAGTACTTC. Looking up the rest from reference TRBV9 and TRBJ2-5 gives the full variable domain: DSGVTQTPKHLITATGQRVTLRCSPRSGDLSVYWYQQSLDQGLQFLIQYYNGEERAKGNILERFSAQQFPDLHSELNLSSLELGDSALYFCASSLDSGKTQYFGPGTRLLVL.

This chain uses TRBV4-2 with TRBJ2-7; a possible D gene is TRBD2 (5 bases). The CDR3 length is 16 residues. Germline V gene lookup returns CDR1 LGHNA and CDR2 YNFKEQ. The V gene lost 1 base and the J gene lost 7 bases, with 20 bases spanning the gap. CDR3 sequence: CASSQAQSGTYGEQYF. The CDR3 region has the DNA TGTGCCAGCAGCCAAGCTCAGAGCGGTACCTACGGTGAGCAGTACTTC.

The rearrangement links TRBV30 to TRBJ2-5; the D gene could be TRBD1 or TRBD2 (7 bases each). CDR1 and CDR2 from the germline V gene are GTSNPN and SVGIG (reference sequence). This CDR3 contains 13 residues. V was shortened by 4 bases and J by 6 bases, with 15 bases between the two germline ends. In DNA, the CDR3 is TGTGCCTGGAAACCAGGGGGGGGGAAGACCCAGTACTTC. Its protein product is CAWKPGGGKTQYF.

Only one count was recorded for this clone. The gene calls are TRBV25-1 and TRBJ2-1; 7 nucleotides match TRBD2. V gave up 0 bases and J gave up 13 bases; unmatched junction bases: 3. Germline V gene lookup returns CDR1 MGHDK and CDR2 SYGVNS. The length of the CDR3 is 12 residues. CDR3 nucleotides: TGTGCCAGCAGTGAATACGGGAGGCGACAGTTCTTC. Translation: CASSEYGRRQFF. Together with reference TRBV25-1 and TRBJ2-1, the CDR3 gives the full variable domain: EADIYQTPRYLVIGTGKKITLECSQTMGHDKMYWYQQDPGMELHLIHYSYGVNSTEKGDLSSESTVSRIRTEHFPLTLESARPSHTSQYLCASSEYGRRQFFGPGTRLTVL.

This chain connects TRBV19 to TRBJ2-7, with D tentatively TRBD1 (5 bases). The ends were cut back, 1 base at V and 4 bases at J, with 11 bases in the middle. From germline, CDR1 is LNHDA and CDR2 SQIVND (reference sequence). This CDR3 region has 14 residues. The CDR3 loop reads CASSIGPGIYEQYF. The CDR3 DNA sequence: TGTGCCAGTAGTATAGGTCCAGGGATTTACGAGCAGTACTTC.

This clone was detected once. The V call is TRBV9, the J call TRBJ2-7, with 10 bases identical to TRBD2. The length of the CDR3 is 14 residues. Germline CDR1 and CDR2: SGDLS and YYNGEE. V shed 2 bases and J 7 bases; nucleotides not matched to a gene: 6. The CDR3 region has the DNA TGTGCCAGCAGCGTCTTAGCGGGGGGCGGGGAGCAGTACTTC. It is translated as CASSVLAGGGEQYF.

This rearrangement joins TRBV4-1 to TRBJ2-7; possibly TRBD2 for D (6 bases). CDR1 MGHRA and CDR2 YSYEKL come from the germline V gene. The CDR3 sequence is 15 residues long. V was cut by 4 bases and J by 1 base, with 14 bases left in between. The CDR3 protein is CASSLRDGGSYEQYF. The CDR3 DNA is TGCGCCAGCAGCCTGAGGGACGGGGGATCCTACGAGCAGTACTTC.

This clone was detected only once. For the CDR3, the DNA is TGTGCCAGCAGCGGACAGGGACTCGCAGATACGCAGTATTTT. Translating gives CASSGQGLADTQYF. V gene TRBV9 combines with J gene TRBJ2-3; a possible D gene is TRBD1 (7 bases). This CDR3 region has 14 residues. V gave up 3 bases and J gave up 4 bases, with 12 bases separating them. Germline CDR1 reads SGDLS; CDR2 reads YYNGEE.

The CDR3 nucleotides read TGCAGCGTCCACAGGGATCTAGACACTGAAGCTTTCTTT. Amino acid sequence: CSVHRDLDTEAFF. The rearrangement links TRBV29-1 to TRBJ1-1, with D possibly matching TRBD1 (6 bases). V was cut by 6 bases and J by 3 bases, with 14 bases left in between. Germline CDR1 is SQVTM and CDR2 is ANQGSEA. CDR3 size: 13 residues.

V is TRBV7-2 and J is TRBJ1-2, with D unclear. V dropped 5 bases and J dropped 7 bases, with 11 bases sitting between them. The CDR3 loop spans 12 amino acids. Germline CDR1 and CDR2: SGHTA and FQGNSA. CDR3 region: CASSLPLLGYTF. In DNA form, the CDR3 reads TGTGCCAGCAGCCTCCCTCTTCTTGGCTACACCTTC.

The V and J genes are TRBV10-3 and TRBJ2-7; 15 bases are shared with TRBD2. Looked up from germline, CDR1 is ENHRY and CDR2 is SYGVKD. With V trimmed by 11 bases and J by 4 bases, 9 bases remained unmatched. The CDR3 loop spans 15 amino acids. CDR3 sequence (DNA): TGTGCCTCGGGACTAGCGGGAGGAAGGTTATACGAGCAGTACTTC. It translates to CASGLAGGRLYEQYF.

The chain couples TRBV6-5 to TRBJ1-5; D is undetermined. V gave up 4 bases and J gave up 4 bases, with 17 bases separating them. The germline gives CDR1 MNHEY, CDR2 SVGAGI. This CDR3 has 16 residues. The DNA of the CDR3 is TGTGCCAGCAGTTTAGCTAGCGAGGCGACAAATCAGCCCCAGCATTTT. Protein: CASSLASEATNQPQHF.

This clone was counted a few times. The J gene is TRBJ1-1, the V gene TRBV7-9; weak D call: TRBD1 (5 bases). Per the germline V gene, CDR1 is SEHNR and CDR2 is FQNEAQ (reference sequence). CDR3 length: 14 residues. Trimming removed 5 bases from V and 1 base from J, with 11 bases in between. The chain's CDR3 is CASSTGVPNTEAFF. In nucleotides, the CDR3 is TGTGCCAGCAGCACAGGAGTGCCGAACACTGAAGCTTTCTTT.

This chain links TRBV7-2 with TRBJ2-7, with 7 nucleotides matching TRBD2. The CDR3 is made up of 14 amino acids. Germline CDR1 SGHTA, CDR2 FQGNSA. Germline trimming cut 5 bases from V and 2 bases from J; bases unmatched to any gene: 6. CDR3 amino acids: CASSLGLAAYEQYF. In DNA, the CDR3 is TGTGCCAGCAGCCTTGGGCTAGCGGCCTACGAGCAGTACTTC. The full variable domain, rest sourced from reference TRBV7-2 and TRBJ2-7, is GAGVSQSPSNKVTEKGKDVELRCDPISGHTALYWYRQSLGQGLEFLIYFQGNSAPDKSGLPSDRFSAERTGGSVSTLTIQRTQQEDSAVYLCASSLGLAAYEQYFGPGTRLTVT.

This clone was found a few times. V usage is TRBV7-2 and J usage is TRBJ2-2; D gene uncertain. CDR3 length: 13 residues. The germline gives CDR1 SGHTA, CDR2 FQGNSA. Trimming pared 2 bases from V and 7 bases from J, leaving 8 bases between. The chain's CDR3 is CASSLPPGGELFF. The CDR3 nucleotides read TGTGCCAGCAGCTTACCTCCGGGCGGGGAGCTGTTTTTT.

This chain uses TRBV18 with TRBJ2-3; TRBD2 might be the D (6 bases). Germline-derived CDR1 and CDR2 are KGHSH and LQKENI. Trimming removed 2 bases at V and 5 bases at J, with 20 bases between. The CDR3 spans 17 residues. Written as DNA, the CDR3 is TGTGCCAGCTCACCAGACGGAAGGAGGGAGAGCGTAGATACGCAGTATTTT. Translation: CASSPDGRRESVDTQYF.

This clone occurred once. The V and J genes are TRBV11-2 and TRBJ2-1; TRBD2 matches at 14 bases. In germline, CDR1 is SGHAT, CDR2 FQNNGV. V lost 5 bases, J lost 7 bases, and 7 bases stayed unmatched. The CDR3 totals 16 residues. The CDR3 is CASSPWGLAGVNEQFF. CDR3 nucleotides: TGTGCCAGCAGCCCTTGGGGACTAGCGGGAGTTAATGAGCAGTTCTTC.

The rearrangement links TRBV9 to TRBJ2-5; either TRBD1 or TRBD2 may fit D (5 bases each). Trimming pared 4 bases from V and 5 bases from J, leaving 21 bases between. The CDR3 spans 16 residues. Germline CDR1 and CDR2: SGDLS and YYNGEE. In DNA form, the CDR3 reads TGTGCCAGCAGCCCCGGTTTAGGGGAGTTCGTGGAGACCCAGTACTTC. It encodes CASSPGLGEFVETQYF. Complete variable domain (other parts from reference TRBV9 and TRBJ2-5): DSGVTQTPKHLITATGQRVTLRCSPRSGDLSVYWYQQSLDQGLQFLIQYYNGEERAKGNILERFSAQQFPDLHSELNLSSLELGDSALYFCASSPGLGEFVETQYFGPGTRLLVL.

The chain links TRBV4-2 to TRBJ1-2; D is unresolved. The germline V and J ends were trimmed by 0 bases and 2 bases, with 13 bases remaining between them. The CDR3 runs 16 residues. The germline V gene has CDR1 LGHNA and CDR2 YNFKEQ. CDR3 in DNA: TGTGCCAGCAGCCAAGATTTGTTCAGGTCGAACTATGGCTACACCTTC. Amino acid sequence: CASSQDLFRSNYGYTF.

The chain carries TRBV10-1 and TRBJ2-2; D call uncertain. The V end lost 2 bases, the J end lost 5 bases, and 6 bases lay between the germline ends. Germline V CDR1 and CDR2: WNHNN, SYGVQD (reference sequence). The CDR3 extends over 13 amino acids. CDR3 DNA: TGCGCCAGCAGTGAGACCGCTACCGGGGAGCTGTTTTTT. Translation gives CASSETATGELFF.

This clone appeared once. J is TRBJ2-1 and V is TRBV5-6; D gene ambiguous. CDR1 is SGHDT, CDR2 YYEEEE, per germline. Trimming took off 1 base at V and 9 bases at J, with 17 bases between the two ends. This CDR3 region has 15 residues. The CDR3 sequence: CASSLRTLRGGEQFF. DNA for the CDR3: TGTGCCAGCAGCTTGCGGACCCTGCGAGGTGGTGAGCAGTTCTTC.

V is TRBV28 and J is TRBJ2-7; 7 bases line up with TRBD1. The V gene end was trimmed by 5 bases and the J gene end by 4 bases; junction bases not matched to a gene: 8. Germline CDR1 MDHEN, CDR2 SYDVKM. The length of the CDR3 is 14 residues. The CDR3 bases are TGTGCCAGCAGTCCTCGGACAGGCGTTTACGAGCAGTACTTC. Encoded protein: CASSPRTGVYEQYF. The variable domain in full, completed from reference TRBV28 and TRBJ2-7, reads DVKVTQSSRYLVKRTGEKVFLECVQDMDHENMFWYRQDPGLGLRLIYFSYDVKMKEKGDIPEGYSVSREKKERFSLILESASTNQTSMYLCASSPRTGVYEQYFGPGTRLTVT.

This clone turned up a few times. The chain recombines TRBV30 with TRBJ1-4, with D hard to call. Trimming removed 2 bases from V and 6 bases from J, with 7 bases in between. This CDR3 is 12 amino acids long. The germline V gene has CDR1 GTSNPN and CDR2 SVGIG (reference sequence). CDR3 loop: CAWSWTDEKLFF. DNA of the CDR3: TGTGCCTGGAGTTGGACGGATGAAAAACTGTTTTTT.

The chain employs TRBV19 and TRBJ1-6; weak D call: TRBD1 (6 bases). CDR3 size: 14 residues. In germline, CDR1 is LNHDA, CDR2 SQIVND (reference sequence). V was pared by 4 bases and J by 2 bases, with 6 bases between. CDR3 loop: CASSRTAYNSPLHF. The CDR3 DNA is TGTGCCAGTAGTAGGACAGCCTATAATTCACCCCTCCACTTT.

This rearrangement joins TRBV9 to TRBJ2-1; TRBD2 might be the D (5 bases). The V gene lost 4 bases and the J gene lost 2 bases, with 13 bases spanning the gap. Germline V gene lookup returns CDR1 SGDLS and CDR2 YYNGEE. CDR3 length: 15 amino acids. The CDR3 sequence is CASSPLVEAYNEQFF. As DNA, the CDR3 is TGTGCCAGCAGCCCATTGGTGGAGGCCTACAATGAGCAGTTCTTC.

This clone was detected many times. The gene calls are TRBV5-1 and TRBJ2-7; 7 nucleotides line up with TRBD1. V gave up 0 bases and J gave up 2 bases; unmatched junction bases: 2. CDR1 SGHRS and CDR2 YFSETQ come from the germline V gene. The CDR3 extends over 14 amino acids. CDR3 in DNA: TGCGCCAGCAGCTTGGCGGGACAGACCTACGAGCAGTACTTC. Protein product: CASSLAGQTYEQYF.

This clone was recorded only once. This sequence joins TRBV5-6 and TRBJ2-7; TRBD2 agrees at 7 bases. The V and J ends lost 2 bases and 5 bases, in that order; junction bases with no gene match: 7. The CDR3 loop spans 14 amino acids. CDR1 is SGHDT and CDR2 is YYEEEE in the germline V gene. CDR3 protein: CASSFGAGVNEQYF. For the CDR3, the DNA is TGTGCCAGCAGCTTTGGGGCGGGAGTCAACGAGCAGTACTTC.

The rearrangement links TRBV30 to TRBJ1-3; possibly TRBD1 for D (5 bases). The CDR3 extends over 14 amino acids. The germline V gene has CDR1 GTSNPN and CDR2 SVGIG (reference sequence). Trimming stripped 4 bases from V and 2 bases from J, with 12 bases between. CDR3 nucleotide sequence: TGTGCCTGGATAGCGTCGGGGGCTGGAAACACCATATATTTT. It translates to CAWIASGAGNTIYF. The entire variable domain, with the rest obtained from reference TRBV30 and TRBJ1-3, is as follows: SQTIHQWPATLVQPVGSPLSLECTVEGTSNPNLYWYRQAAGRGLQLLFYSVGIGQISSEVPQNLSASRPQDRQFILSSKKLLLSDSGFYLCAWIASGAGNTIYFGEGSWLTVV.

V is TRBV10-2 and J is TRBJ1-2; 7 bases match TRBD1. The V gene end was trimmed by 10 bases and the J gene end by 8 bases; junction bases not matched to a gene: 13. The CDR3 contains 13 residues. Germline V gene data show CDR1 as WSHSY and CDR2 as SAAADI. DNA of the CDR3: TGCGCCACACAGCAGGGGGGGCAGGACGGCTACACCTTC. Encoded protein: CATQQGGQDGYTF.

This clone occurred once. V usage is TRBV30 and J usage is TRBJ2-5; 8 bases fit TRBD2. The trim removed 0 bases at V and 5 bases at J, leaving 8 bases unmatched. CDR1 and CDR2 (germline): GTSNPN, SVGIG (reference sequence). This CDR3 contains 15 residues. The CDR3 DNA follows: TGTGCCTGGAGTGTACGACGGGGGGGCTGGGAGACCCAGTACTTC. Translating gives CAWSVRRGGWETQYF.